The entry below describes one T cell receptor (beta chain). Its antigen is still unknown. It was across several immunoSEQ plates that each subset's genomic DNA was evenly split. Sequenced by immunoSEQ multiplex PCR; TCRdb stores in-frame clones only, minus some. The sample lists about 700,000 clones, about 91% occurring once. The sample originates from a study of shared clonotypes between healthy human individuals. The study's findings and limits: Memory subsets generally showed smaller estimated richness than naive subsets did.

Naive CD8 cells lacked CD45RO, underwent positive selection for CCR7 and left out terminally differentiated effector memory CD45RA+ cells. Germline loops: CDR1 MGHRA, CDR2 YSYEKL. Germline trimming cut 5 bases from V and 2 bases from J; bases unmatched to any gene: 10. The CDR3 is 16 amino acids. The sequence was collected from a man aged 25-45 years in good health. The chain has TRBV4-1 and TRBJ2-7, with 9 bases that match TRBD2. Sequencing was performed on naive CD8+ T cells sorted from blood. In DNA form, the CDR3 reads TGCGCCAGCAGCGATCTCGGGCGGGAGGGCCCCTACGAGCAGTACTTC. Its protein product is CASSDLGREGPYEQYF.